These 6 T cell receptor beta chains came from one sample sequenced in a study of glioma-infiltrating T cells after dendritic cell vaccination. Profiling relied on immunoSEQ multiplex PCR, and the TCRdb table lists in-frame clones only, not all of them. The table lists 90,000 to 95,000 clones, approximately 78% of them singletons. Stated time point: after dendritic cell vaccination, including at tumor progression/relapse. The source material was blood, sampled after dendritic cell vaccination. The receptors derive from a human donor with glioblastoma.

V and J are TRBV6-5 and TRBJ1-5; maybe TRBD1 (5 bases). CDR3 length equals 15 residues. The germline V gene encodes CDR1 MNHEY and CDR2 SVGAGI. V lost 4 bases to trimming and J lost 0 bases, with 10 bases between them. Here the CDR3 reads CASSWTPNSNQPQHF. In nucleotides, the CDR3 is TGTGCCAGCAGTTGGACACCCAATAGCAATCAGCCCCAGCATTTT.

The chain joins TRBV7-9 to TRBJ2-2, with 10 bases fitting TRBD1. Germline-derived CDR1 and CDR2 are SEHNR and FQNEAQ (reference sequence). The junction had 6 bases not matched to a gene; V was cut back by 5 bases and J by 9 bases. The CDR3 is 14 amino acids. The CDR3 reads CASSRGQGIRELFF. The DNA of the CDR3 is TGTGCCAGCAGCCGGGGACAGGGGATCAGGGAGCTGTTTTTT.

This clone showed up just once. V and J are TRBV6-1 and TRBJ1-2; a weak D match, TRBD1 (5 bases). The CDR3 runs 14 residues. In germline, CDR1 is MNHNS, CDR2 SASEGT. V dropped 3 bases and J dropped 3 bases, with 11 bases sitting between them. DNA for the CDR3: TGTGCCAGCAGTGAGATAGACAGTTACTATGGCTACACCTTC. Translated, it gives CASSEIDSYYGYTF.

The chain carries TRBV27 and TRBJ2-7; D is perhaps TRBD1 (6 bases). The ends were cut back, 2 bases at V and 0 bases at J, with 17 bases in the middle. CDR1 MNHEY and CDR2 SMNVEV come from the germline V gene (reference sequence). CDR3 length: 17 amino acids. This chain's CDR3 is CASSLVAGGYYSYEQYF. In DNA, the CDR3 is TGTGCCAGCAGTTTAGTTGCTGGGGGCTATTACTCCTACGAGCAGTACTTC.

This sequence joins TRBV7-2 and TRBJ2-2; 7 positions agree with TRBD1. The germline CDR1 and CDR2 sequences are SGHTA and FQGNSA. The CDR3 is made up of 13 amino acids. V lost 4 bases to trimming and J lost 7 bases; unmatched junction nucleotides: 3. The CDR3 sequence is CASSYRGIGELFF. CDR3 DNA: TGTGCCAGCAGCTACAGGGGAATCGGGGAGCTGTTTTTT.

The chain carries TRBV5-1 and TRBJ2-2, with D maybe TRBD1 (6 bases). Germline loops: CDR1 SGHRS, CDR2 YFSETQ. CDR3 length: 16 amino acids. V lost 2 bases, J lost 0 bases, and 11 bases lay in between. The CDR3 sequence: CASSFPAGANTGELFF. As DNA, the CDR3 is TGCGCCAGCAGCTTCCCCGCAGGGGCGAACACCGGGGAGCTGTTTTTT. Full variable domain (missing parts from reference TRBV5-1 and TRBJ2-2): KAGVTQTPRYLIKTRGQQVTLSCSPISGHRSVSWYQQTPGQGLQFLFEYFSETQRNKGNFPGRFSGRQFSNSRSEMNVSTLELGDSALYLCASSFPAGANTGELFFGEGSRLTVL.